This entry features one T cell receptor beta chain sequence. This clonotype was detected many times. This receptor's antigen is unknown. Base qualities are not at hand, and no much larger clone is one base apart. Deletion took 1 base off V and 3 bases off J, with a span of 10 bases between the germline ends. The CDR3, from cysteine to phenylalanine, totals 14 residues. Only the CDR3 DNA stays, 42 bases, in frame from base 1. CDR1 and CDR2 are read off the germline V gene (reference sequence) as LNHNV and YYDKDF. The data were taken from a study of T cells in Graves' hyperthyroidism and ophthalmopathy (dated by TCRdb to the late 2010s). Describing the broader study: Peripheral blood samples were taken at the time of initial diagnosis, prior to any treatment. To identify TCR V-J signatures that set the groups apart, the researchers used a discovery cohort of roughly 100 patients, made up of roughly 45 with Graves' ophthalmopathy and some 55 with stable Graves' hyperthyroidism. In addition, the study compared T-cell repertoires in thyroid tissue and in blood from roughly six Graves' hyperthyroidism patients. After blood sampling, hyperthyroidism patients were treated with methimazole at a starting dose of 30 mg daily, and ophthalmopathy patients were treated with high-dose intravenous methylprednisolone. The roughly 100 discovery patients were randomly divided into training and test sets at a 7:3 ratio. The paper reports TCR Vbeta CDR3 sequencing of about 140 peripheral blood samples: approximately 43 ophthalmopathy, about 75 hyperthyroidism and around 17 progressor patients. An independent validation cohort of around 20 hyperthyroidism patients and approximately 17 patients who later progressed to ophthalmopathy tested prospective prediction of ophthalmopathy.

The investigation overall reported the following: Blood samples also contained most of the expanded thyroid clonotypes (frequency above 0.001), which suggests that blood repertoires may reflect thyroid immune responses. No statistical method was used to fix the sample size in advance, and group allocation was not hidden from the investigators. In validation, the model predicted progression to ophthalmopathy a median of around 6.5 months before onset, with approximately 70% sensitivity and about 72% specificity. In cross-validation, a model built on a 13 V-J signature told ophthalmopathy apart from stable hyperthyroidism with about 90% sensitivity and 81% to 82% specificity, and in testing the same model reached 80%/75%.

Hyperthyroidism patients were newly diagnosed, had a disease duration of under 2 months, and were aged 18 to 65 years. Any patient with an uncontrolled infection, another autoimmune disease, pregnancy or lactation was excluded. Clinical symptoms, serum thyroxine and TRAb, thyroid ultrasound, and orbital computed tomography formed the basis for the diagnoses. Blood from progressor patients was drawn when they were first diagnosed with hyperthyroidism, before any ophthalmopathy symptoms appeared. PBMCs were isolated from more than 8 ml of fresh peripheral blood by Ficoll-Paque density gradient centrifugation. Progressor patients were first diagnosed with Graves' hyperthyroidism and then developed ophthalmopathy during follow-up. Total RNA was extracted using Trizol reagent, and RNA quality was assessed on an Agilent 2100 Bioanalyzer. The TCR beta CDR3 regions were amplified from RNA transcripts. The first round of RT-PCR for the TCR CDR3 was performed with the HTBI primer set and the Qiagen OneStep RT-PCR kit. A second multiplex PCR round built the libraries, followed by size selection and purification. Paired-end sequencing of the libraries was performed with 100 bp reads on an Illumina HiSeq2000. In the source study's methods: SOAPnuke was used to process the raw data, removing reads that contained adapters or uncalled bases, had a mean Phred below 15, or lacked an exact match to the constant primer or identifier. High-quality paired reads were merged using COPE v1.2.5, and each unique nucleotide sequence was defined as a clonotype. MiTCR v1.1 was used to align clonotypes to the IMGT TRBV, TRBD and TRBJ reference segments. The analysis included only V-J combinations with a frequency above 0.0001, which together covered 99% to 99.2% of the repertoires. The TCS score was defined as F50 (clonal expansion) divided by E x V (chaos), with BLOSUM62-based TCRdist calculated between CDR3 peptides within each V-J. Welch's t-statistics and random forest reduced roughly 540 V-J features to 13, which were used in a naive Bayes classifier (R e1071). In TCRdb, the public reads were trimmed at Q25 with fastp and aligned with MiXCR, with productive beta chains retained. A single entry per CDR3 protein holds the most common genes and DNA from its merged rows. TCRdb, rather than the study authors, made the V and J calls. In all, the sample holds 250,000 or so distinct CDR3 sequences, and 15% of those were seen once. 30% of the sample goes to the ten largest clones.

The sequence was obtained from a woman between 50 and 59 years old with Graves' hyperthyroidism that later progressed to Graves' ophthalmopathy. Here the chain combines TRBV15 and TRBJ2-7, with an unclear D gene assignment. Sequenced sample: blood. The sequenced DNA is TGTGCCACCAGCAGAGGGACGGCGATCTACGAGCAGTACTTC. This sequence encodes CATSRGTAIYEQYF.